The 21 T cell receptor beta chains below all came from one sample that was sequenced in a study of blood T cell repertoires in COVID-19. Using immunoSEQ multiplex PCR, the repertoire was profiled, and TCRdb retains in-frame clones only, with some absent. Seen here are some 170,000 clones, 70% to 90% observed once, and the top ten hold more than 0.85%. Sequencing was done on a sample of peripheral blood. Every receptor here comes from a man aged 35 to 55 with acute or convalescent COVID-19.

The rearrangement links TRBV6-5 to TRBJ2-1, with 10 bases aligning to TRBD2. The CDR3 sequence is 15 residues long. Unmatched junction bases numbered 7, after V lost 9 bases and J lost 2 bases. CDR1 and CDR2 from the germline V gene are MNHEY and SVGAGI. The CDR3 DNA is TGTGCCAGTTTAAGAGCGGGGGGGACCTACAATGAGCAGTTCTTC. Amino acid sequence: CASLRAGGTYNEQFF.

This chain connects TRBV7-2 to TRBJ1-2, with 10 bases identical to TRBD1. The CDR3 contains 14 residues. Trimming removed 5 bases from V and 7 bases from J; junction bases left unmatched: 7. In germline, CDR1 is SGHTA, CDR2 FQGNSA. DNA of the CDR3: TGTGCCAGCAGCACAAGACAGGGGGCAGGTGGCTACACCTTC. Translated: CASSTRQGAGGYTF.

V is TRBV28 and J is TRBJ1-2; D remains ambiguous. CDR1 and CDR2 from the germline V gene are MDHEN and SYDVKM. This CDR3 is built from 11 residues. The ends were cut back, 6 bases at V and 8 bases at J, with 10 bases in the middle. CDR3 protein: CASSPSVGYTF. Here the CDR3 DNA reads TGTGCCAGCAGCCCCTCCGTAGGCTACACCTTC.

The rearrangement links TRBV5-6 to TRBJ2-7, with 8 bases lining up with TRBD1. CDR3 length: 13 amino acids. V lost 4 bases and J lost 2; bases outside the gene matches: 2. Germline V gene lookup returns CDR1 SGHDT and CDR2 YYEEEE. The CDR3 here is CASSRDRPYEQYF. The CDR3 DNA sequence: TGTGCCAGCAGCCGGGACAGGCCCTACGAGCAGTACTTC.

In the case of this clone: The junction departs from the called germline gene at one end, perhaps through a read error. The rearrangement uses TRBV10-3 and TRBJ1-2; TRBD1 aligns across 7 bases. Germline V gene sequence: CDR1 ENHRY, CDR2 SYGVKD. The CDR3 totals 12 residues. The CDR3 sequence: CAISETSAGTAF. Here the CDR3 DNA reads TGTGCCATCAGTGAGACTTCCGCCGGGACAGCCTTC.

The gene calls are TRBV5-6 and TRBJ2-5; 9 nucleotides line up with TRBD1. The V segment lost 2 bases and the J segment 1 base; nucleotides outside the gene matches: 6. This CDR3 has 16 amino acids. Per germline, CDR1 SGHDT and CDR2 YYEEEE. This chain's CDR3 is CASSLGWGQGQETQYF. DNA of the CDR3: TGTGCCAGCAGCTTAGGTTGGGGACAGGGCCAAGAGACCCAGTACTTC.

The CDR3: CSVDDRENSPLHF. CDR3 DNA sequence: TGCAGCGTTGACGACAGAGAAAATTCACCCCTCCACTTT. The chain is built from TRBV29-1 and TRBJ1-6, with D possibly being TRBD1 (5 bases). Trimming pared 3 bases from V and 7 bases from J, leaving 10 bases between. Germline values: CDR1 SQVTM, CDR2 ANQGSEA. The CDR3 runs to 13 residues.

V usage is TRBV7-9 and J usage is TRBJ1-5; possibly TRBD1 for D (5 bases). Germline values: CDR1 SEHNR, CDR2 FQNEAQ (reference sequence). CDR3 length: 13 residues. V lost 5 bases to trimming and J lost 0 bases, with 5 bases between them. The CDR3 DNA is TGTGCCAGCAGCCAGGGTAGCAATCAGCCCCAGCATTTT. Translating gives CASSQGSNQPQHF.

This rearrangement joins TRBV2 to TRBJ1-4; D is ambiguous. The germline V gene has CDR1 SNHLY and CDR2 FYNNEI. V shed 5 bases and J shed 3 bases, with 13 bases lying between them. The CDR3 loop spans 15 amino acids. DNA for the CDR3: TGTGCCAGCAGTTTTCGGAGGGTGGCTAATGAAAAACTGTTTTTT. The encoded protein is CASSFRRVANEKLFF.

The gene calls are TRBV20-1 and TRBJ2-7, with 8 bases identical to TRBD2. The germline V gene has CDR1 DFQATT and CDR2 SNEGSKA (reference sequence). The ends lost 6 bases at V and 5 bases at J; junction bases unmatched: 3. CDR3 length: 11 residues. The CDR3 protein is CSAGGGNEQYF. The CDR3 DNA reads as TGCAGTGCGGGCGGGGGGAACGAGCAGTACTTC.

On this clone: One junction end disagrees with the germline gene, perhaps due to a read error. The V and J genes are TRBV30 and TRBJ2-7; the D gene is possibly TRBD1 (6 bases). The CDR3 covers 14 residues. Germline lookup yields CDR1 GTSNPN and CDR2 SVGIG (reference sequence). The CDR3 DNA follows: TGTGCCTGGACTCCCACGGGGACACTTCAACTGCTGAGGTTC. It specifies CAWTPTGTLQLLRF.

The CDR3 DNA follows: TGTGCCAGCAGTTACTCGACAGGGAACGCCTACGAGCAGTACTTC. Residues: CASSYSTGNAYEQYF. The rearrangement joins TRBV6-5 to TRBJ2-7; TRBD1 agrees at 7 bases. Trimming took 0 bases from V and 2 from J; bases not matched to a gene: 4. CDR1 is MNHEY, CDR2 SVGAGI, per germline. This CDR3 comprises 15 residues.

This chain joins TRBV7-2 and TRBJ2-1; 11 positions match TRBD1. V shed 0 bases, J shed 8 bases, and the junction held 3 bases outside the gene matches. Germline CDR1 is SGHTA and CDR2 is FQGNSA. The CDR3 is made up of 15 amino acids. CDR3: CASSLAGQGAYEQFF. CDR3 bases: TGTGCCAGCAGCTTAGCCGGACAGGGGGCGTATGAGCAGTTCTTC.

The chain links TRBV5-4 to TRBJ1-2; 7 nucleotides align to TRBD1. The CDR3 length is 15 residues. J was trimmed by 4 bases and V by 5 bases; bases with no gene match: 11. Germline V gene data show CDR1 as SGHNT and CDR2 as YYREEE (reference sequence). The CDR3, as DNA: TGTGCCAGCAGGATTGGGGGACAGCGTCTCTATGGCTACACCTTC. Its translation is CASRIGGQRLYGYTF.

This clone appeared a single time. This chain's CDR3 is CASSELNRGSNYGYTF. The CDR3 DNA reads as TGTGCCAGCAGTGAATTGAACCGGGGATCGAACTATGGCTACACCTTC. The J gene is TRBJ1-2, the V gene TRBV6-1, with D unresolved. Germline CDR1 and CDR2: MNHNS and SASEGT. The CDR3 consists of 16 residues. The V end was cut by 2 bases, the J end by 2 bases, with 15 bases between.

This chain connects TRBV5-1 to TRBJ1-6; D gene ambiguous. The CDR3 is 13 residues long. In germline, CDR1 is SGHRS, CDR2 YFSETQ. The V end was cut by 1 base, the J end by 8 bases, with 7 bases between. CDR3: CASSLSGDSPLHF. DNA of the CDR3: TGCGCCAGCAGCTTGTCCGGGGATTCACCCCTCCACTTT.

V gene TRBV2 combines with J gene TRBJ1-3; possibly TRBD1 for D (5 bases). CDR1 is SNHLY, CDR2 FYNNEI, per germline. V was pared by 4 bases and J by 0 bases, with 16 bases between. The CDR3 has 17 amino acids. This chain's CDR3 is CASSARQPWGSGNTIYF. The CDR3 DNA sequence: TGTGCCAGCAGTGCCCGACAGCCCTGGGGCTCTGGAAACACCATATATTTT. The full variable domain, in which reference TRBV2 and TRBJ1-3 provide the parts outside the CDR3, is EPEVTQTPSHQVTQMGQEVILRCVPISNHLYFYWYRQILGQKVEFLVSFYNNEISEKSEIFDDQFSVERPDGSNFTLKIRSTKLEDSAMYFCASSARQPWGSGNTIYFGEGSWLTVV.

The V and J genes are TRBV9 and TRBJ2-7, with 11 bases lining up with TRBD1. Germline CDR1 reads SGDLS; CDR2 reads YYNGEE. Trimming took 3 bases from V and 4 from J; bases not matched to a gene: 6. The CDR3 loop spans 15 amino acids. The CDR3 protein is CASSAGTGGVYEQYF. The CDR3 DNA reads TGTGCCAGCAGCGCCGGGACAGGGGGAGTGTACGAGCAGTACTTC. The full variable domain, with the rest looked up from reference TRBV9 and TRBJ2-7, is DSGVTQTPKHLITATGQRVTLRCSPRSGDLSVYWYQQSLDQGLQFLIQYYNGEERAKGNILERFSAQQFPDLHSELNLSSLELGDSALYFCASSAGTGGVYEQYFGPGTRLTVT.

A word on this clone: At one of its ends the junction is not consistent with the germline gene, which may arise from a read error. This chain uses TRBV12-5 with TRBJ1-5; D not resolved. The CDR3 runs to 18 residues. CDR1 and CDR2 (germline): LGHNT, FRNRAP. This CDR3 is CASGLSRGQSYSNQPQHF. Here the CDR3 DNA reads TGTGCCAGTGGTTTGTCCCGAGGGCAGTCTTATAGCAATCAGCCCCAGCATTTT.

The chain couples TRBV5-4 to TRBJ2-2, with D perhaps TRBD1 (6 bases). Deletions cut 5 bases from V and 8 bases from J, with 10 bases between. Germline CDR1 and CDR2: SGHNT and YYREEE (reference sequence). CDR3 length: 12 residues. This chain's CDR3 is CASRQGTGELFF. CDR3 sequence (DNA): TGTGCCAGCAGGCAGGGGACGGGGGAGCTGTTTTTT.

The V and J genes are TRBV5-1 and TRBJ1-3; D not resolved. The CDR3 has 12 amino acids. V lost 1 base and J lost 4, with 3 bases in between. The V gene's germline CDR1 is SGHRS and CDR2 YFSETQ. The CDR3: CASSLPGNTIYF. CDR3 in DNA: TGCGCCAGCAGCTTGCCGGGAAACACCATATATTTT.